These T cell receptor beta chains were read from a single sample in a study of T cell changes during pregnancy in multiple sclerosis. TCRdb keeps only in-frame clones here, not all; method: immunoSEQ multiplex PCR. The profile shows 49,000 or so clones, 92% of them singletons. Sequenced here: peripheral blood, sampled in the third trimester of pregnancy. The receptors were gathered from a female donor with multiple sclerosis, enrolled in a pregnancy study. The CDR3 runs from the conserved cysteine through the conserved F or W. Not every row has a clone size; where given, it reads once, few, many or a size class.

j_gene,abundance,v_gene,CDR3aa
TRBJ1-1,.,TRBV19,CASSIRWAFEAFF
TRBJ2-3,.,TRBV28,CASIPGLAGGTDTQYF
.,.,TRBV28,CASSPLAASGMLFEQYF
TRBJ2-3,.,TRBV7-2,CASSSYRLAGTDTQYF
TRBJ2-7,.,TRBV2,CASSARDFSYEQYF
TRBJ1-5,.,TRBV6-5,CASSYSGVGLQPQHF
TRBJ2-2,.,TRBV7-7,CASSFAWTSNTGELFF
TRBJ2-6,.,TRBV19,CASSKTGSSSGANVLTF
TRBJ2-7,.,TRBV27,CASSLAGRLIF
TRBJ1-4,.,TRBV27,CASSLGGASNEKLFF
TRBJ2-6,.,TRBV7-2,CASSLVGSGASSGANVLTF
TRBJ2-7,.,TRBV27,CASSPHTSSVYEQYF
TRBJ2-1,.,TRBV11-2,CASSTSGSNYNEQFF
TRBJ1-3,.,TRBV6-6,CASSQLGGAGNTIYF
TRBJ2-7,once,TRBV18,CASSPPWRDFPYEQYF
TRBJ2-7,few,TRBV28,CASSPRGAGTYEQYF
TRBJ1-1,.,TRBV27,CASSFMSGRAFF
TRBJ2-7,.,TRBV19,CASSPSGRGGKSAYEQYF
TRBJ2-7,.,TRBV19,CASSTVRDRGGYEQYF
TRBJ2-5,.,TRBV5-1,CASSLEFSGGTQYF
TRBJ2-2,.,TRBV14,CASSPWYRAQTGELFF
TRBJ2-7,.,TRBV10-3,CAISEWDRTYEQYF
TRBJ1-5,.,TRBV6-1,CASSQQGNQPQHF
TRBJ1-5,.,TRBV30,CAWSVRVGPGAGQPQHF
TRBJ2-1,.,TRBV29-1,CSVLGLAGYNEQFF
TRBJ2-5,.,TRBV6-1,CASSENEASGIRTTQYF
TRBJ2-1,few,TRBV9,CASSALSREQFF
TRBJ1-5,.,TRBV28,CASSLFGGRGNQPQHF
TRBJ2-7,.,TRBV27,CASSSGTDSYEQYF
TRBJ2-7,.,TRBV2,CASSQRPRREQYF
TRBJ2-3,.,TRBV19,CASSISALDTQYF
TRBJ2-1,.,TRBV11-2,CASTSRSLPFNEQFF
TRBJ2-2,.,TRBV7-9,CASSAGDRGGPGELFF
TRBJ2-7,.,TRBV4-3,CASSQEIGTGYYEQYF
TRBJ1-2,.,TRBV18,CASSPRTRHGYTF
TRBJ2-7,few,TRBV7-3,CASSFVPEGEQYF
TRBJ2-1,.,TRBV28,CASILRRGRLAGERSLEQFF
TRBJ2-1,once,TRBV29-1,CSVPGWASYNEQFF
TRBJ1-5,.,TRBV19,CASTQTPAGQPQHF
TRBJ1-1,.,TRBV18,CASSLREGGTEAFF
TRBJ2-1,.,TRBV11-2,CASSLTGTSPSYNEQFF
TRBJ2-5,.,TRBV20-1,CSATLMETQYF
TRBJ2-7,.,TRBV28,CASSSRASFGEQYF
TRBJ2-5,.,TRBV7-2,CASSLSPASGTQYF
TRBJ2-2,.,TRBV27,CASSPRGAGVVTGELFF
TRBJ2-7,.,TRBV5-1,CASSFGSTYEQYF
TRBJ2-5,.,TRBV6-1,CAEAYGETQYF
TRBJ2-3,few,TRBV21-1,CARTSGSTDTQYF
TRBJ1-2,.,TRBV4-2,CASSQDQDRRPLNYGYTF
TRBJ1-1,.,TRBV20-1,CSGTENTEAFF
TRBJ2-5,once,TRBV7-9,CASSLERVFGETQYF
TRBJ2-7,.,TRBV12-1,CASSRSDRGTYEQYF
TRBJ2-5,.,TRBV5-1,CASSSGQGRETQYF
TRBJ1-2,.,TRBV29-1,CSVEGRGDTGLGYTF